The 13 T cell receptor beta chains listed next were all sequenced from one sample in a study of T cells after yellow fever vaccination. TCRdb independently ran MiXCR on the 5' RACE reads; one entry per CDR3 protein. The repertoire has around 550,000 distinct CDR3 sequences, less than 20% of them found once; the top ten carry 13% to 15%. Specimen: PBMCs, collected 15 days after the yellow fever booster vaccination. These receptors originate from a man aged 25-40 years who received the YFV17D yellow fever vaccine.

The rearrangement links TRBV28 to TRBJ1-4; D unclear. The CDR3 has 10 residues. Germline loops: CDR1 MDHEN, CDR2 SYDVKM. V lost 6 bases to trimming and J lost 7 bases, with 3 bases between them. The DNA for the CDR3 is TGTGCCAGCAGATCTGAAAAACTGTTTTTT. Amino acids: CASRSEKLFF.

The chain is built from TRBV4-2 and TRBJ2-7; TRBD2 agrees at 11 bases. The germline CDR1 and CDR2 sequences are LGHNA and YNFKEQ. The CDR3 contains 15 residues. V lost 6 bases, J lost 0 bases, and 4 bases stayed unmatched. The CDR3 protein is CASRSTSGSSYEQYF. The CDR3 nucleotides read TGTGCCAGCAGATCTACTAGCGGGAGCTCCTACGAGCAGTACTTC.

The V and J genes are TRBV15 and TRBJ2-1; TRBD2 matches 10 bases. Germline V CDR1 and CDR2: LNHNV, YYDKDF (reference sequence). The CDR3 runs to 14 residues. Germline trimming cut 5 bases from V and 9 bases from J; bases unmatched to any gene: 7. In DNA form, the CDR3 reads TGTGCCACCAGCTCGTCTAGCGGGAGTAGTGAGCAGTTCTTC. Residues: CATSSSSGSSEQFF.

The chain carries TRBV11-2 and TRBJ1-6, with D unresolved. Germline values: CDR1 SGHAT, CDR2 FQNNGV. Trimming stripped 2 bases from V and 10 bases from J, with 12 bases between. The CDR3 has 14 residues. In nucleotides, the CDR3 is TGTGCCAGCAGCTTACTTGACATAGGATCACCCCTCCACTTT. Translation gives CASSLLDIGSPLHF.

This clonotype was observed a few times. This chain connects TRBV20-1 to TRBJ2-1; the match to TRBD2 covers 9 bases. Germline CDR1 is DFQATT and CDR2 is SNEGSKA (reference sequence). V gave up 3 bases and J gave up 6 bases; unmatched junction bases: 9. This CDR3 comprises 15 residues. In nucleotides, the CDR3 is TGCAGTGCTAGCCATCTAGCGGGACAAGGCAATGAGCAGTTCTTC. Its protein is CSASHLAGQGNEQFF.

The chain carries TRBV10-3 and TRBJ2-5; D tentatively fits TRBD1 or TRBD2 (5 bases each). V shed 6 bases and J shed 5 bases, with 13 bases lying between them. The CDR3 covers 13 residues. Per the germline V gene, CDR1 is ENHRY and CDR2 is SYGVKD. The CDR3 DNA is TGTGCCATCAGGAGAGGGGATGGGGAGACCCAGTACTTC. Protein sequence: CAIRRGDGETQYF.

This clonotype appeared many times. This chain connects TRBV7-2 to TRBJ1-2; no clear D. The CDR3 consists of 14 residues. Germline assignment: CDR1 SGHTA and CDR2 FQGNSA. V was pared by 5 bases and J by 4 bases, with 14 bases between. The chain's CDR3 is CASSPRQGSYGYTF. The CDR3, as DNA: TGTGCCAGCAGCCCACGACAAGGTAGCTATGGCTACACCTTC.

The CDR3 spells CASSLSNRGGSGANVLTF. CDR3 coding DNA: TGTGCCAGCAGCTTGAGTAACAGGGGGGGCTCTGGGGCCAACGTCCTGACTTTC. The rearrangement links TRBV11-2 to TRBJ2-6; perhaps TRBD1 as D (8 bases). The CDR3 covers 18 residues. Per the germline V gene, CDR1 is SGHAT and CDR2 is FQNNGV. Trimming shortened V by 3 bases and J by 0 bases, and 15 bases separated the two germline ends.

The CDR3 DNA reads TGCGCCAGCAGCTTGGACCTCGATCCCAAAGTCTACGAGCAGTACTTC. Translating gives CASSLDLDPKVYEQYF. The chain has TRBV5-1 and TRBJ2-7; D is undetermined. The CDR3 length is 16 residues. Per the germline V gene, CDR1 is SGHRS and CDR2 is YFSETQ. The germline V and J ends were trimmed by 0 bases and 3 bases, with 16 bases remaining between them.

The chain employs TRBV20-1 and TRBJ1-5, with unresolved D. The CDR3 has 13 residues. Trimming removed 3 bases at V and 6 bases at J, with 12 bases between. In germline, CDR1 is DFQATT, CDR2 SNEGSKA (reference sequence). CDR3 region: CSASQRVSQPQHF. The CDR3 DNA reads as TGCAGTGCTAGTCAAAGGGTGAGTCAGCCCCAGCATTTT.

In this sample, this clonotype turned up a few times. The rearrangement uses TRBV10-1 and TRBJ2-1; D might be TRBD1 or TRBD2, each matching 6 bases. Trimming took off 0 bases at V and 8 bases at J, with 8 bases between the two ends. CDR1 is WNHNN and CDR2 is SYGVQD in the germline V gene (reference sequence). The CDR3 length is 13 residues. The CDR3 nucleotides read TGCGCCAGCAGTGAGTCGGAGGGGGATGAGCAGTTCTTC. Translation: CASSESEGDEQFF.

This clonotype was detected a few times. V is TRBV19 and J is TRBJ2-7; 8 positions match TRBD2. CDR1 is LNHDA, CDR2 SQIVND, per germline (reference sequence). The CDR3 runs 15 residues. Losses at the gene ends were 6 bases for V and 4 bases for J; bases not matched to a gene: 11. This CDR3 is CASSRSGIERYEQYF. In DNA form, the CDR3 reads TGTGCCAGTAGCCGTAGCGGGATTGAGCGTTACGAGCAGTACTTC.

This clonotype was counted a few times. The gene calls are TRBV25-1 and TRBJ2-5; TRBD2 is a possible D gene (5 bases). This CDR3 has 15 amino acids. Trimming left V 11 bases short and J 0 bases short, with 19 bases between. Germline CDR1 MGHDK, CDR2 SYGVNS. CDR3 region: CASHPPGKDQETQYF. The CDR3 DNA reads TGTGCCTCCCACCCGCCGGGGAAAGACCAAGAGACCCAGTACTTC.